A selection of T cell receptor beta chains follows, all from one sample in a study of CD8 T cells in Susac syndrome. MiXCR was run by TCRdb on the immunoSEQ multiplex PCR reads, yielding one entry per CDR3 protein. The data contain approximately 280,000 distinct CDR3 sequences, around 83% of them seen just once; the ten biggest clones take up over 0.095%. Sequencing was done on a sample of CD8+ T cells from PBMCs. These receptors were taken from a human donor with multiple sclerosis. Each CDR3 is given with its conserved first and last residue. The order of the fields is D gene, J gene, clone size, V gene, CDR3 protein, CDR3 DNA. The D gene is left open where the match is weak. Clone size appears in some rows only: once, few, many, or a class for an expanded clone.

d_call: -
j_call: TRBJ2-7
clone_size: few
v_call: TRBV3-1
cdr3_aa: CASSDGPGPSYEQYF
cdr3_nt: TGTGCCAGCAGCGATGGACCGGGACCCAGTTACGAGCAGTACTTC

d_call: TRBD1
j_call: TRBJ2-1
clone_size: -
v_call: TRBV27
cdr3_aa: CASSLDRVGHNEQFF
cdr3_nt: TGTGCCAGCAGCCTAGACAGGGTTGGACACAATGAGCAGTTCTTC

d_call: -
j_call: TRBJ2-1
clone_size: -
v_call: TRBV9
cdr3_aa: CASGPSGEQFF
cdr3_nt: TGTGCCAGCGGCCCCTCGGGTGAGCAGTTCTTC

d_call: TRBD2
j_call: TRBJ2-7
clone_size: -
v_call: TRBV20-1
cdr3_aa: CSAKPRGTSGRAGEQYF
cdr3_nt: TGCAGTGCAAAACCCAGGGGGACTAGCGGGAGGGCCGGCGAGCAGTACTTC

d_call: -
j_call: TRBJ1-1
clone_size: -
v_call: TRBV19
cdr3_aa: CASSISQFGTEAFF
cdr3_nt: TGTGCCAGTAGTATAAGCCAATTCGGGACTGAAGCTTTCTTT

d_call: TRBD2
j_call: TRBJ2-1
clone_size: -
v_call: TRBV6-5
cdr3_aa: CASPSGRFYNEQFF
cdr3_nt: TGTGCCAGCCCCAGCGGGAGGTTCTACAATGAGCAGTTCTTC

d_call: TRBD2
j_call: TRBJ2-3
clone_size: -
v_call: TRBV7-8
cdr3_aa: CASSWGLAGGKRADTQYF
cdr3_nt: TGTGCCAGCAGTTGGGGACTAGCGGGAGGGAAGAGGGCAGATACGCAGTATTTT

d_call: -
j_call: TRBJ2-1
clone_size: -
v_call: TRBV7-8
cdr3_aa: CASSLVFGHNEQFF
cdr3_nt: TGTGCCAGCAGCTTAGTATTCGGCCATAATGAGCAGTTCTTC

d_call: -
j_call: TRBJ1-4
clone_size: -
v_call: TRBV6-5
cdr3_aa: CASSSQVGKLFF
cdr3_nt: TGTGCCAGCAGTTCACAGGTGGGGAAACTGTTTTTT

d_call: TRBD1
j_call: TRBJ1-6
clone_size: -
v_call: TRBV6-1
cdr3_aa: CASSEEGQGVDYNSPLHF
cdr3_nt: TGTGCCAGCAGTGAAGAAGGACAGGGGGTAGACTATAATTCACCCCTCCACTTT

d_call: -
j_call: TRBJ1-2
clone_size: -
v_call: TRBV9
cdr3_aa: CASARSQGGDGGYTF
cdr3_nt: TGTGCCAGCGCGAGATCACAGGGTGGGGACGGCGGCTACACCTTC

d_call: -
j_call: TRBJ2-7
clone_size: -
v_call: TRBV4-2
cdr3_aa: CASSLGWGADEQYF
cdr3_nt: TGTGCCAGCAGCCTGGGCTGGGGCGCCGACGAGCAGTACTTC

d_call: TRBD1
j_call: TRBJ1-2
clone_size: -
v_call: TRBV28
cdr3_aa: CASSGQGTNYGYTF
cdr3_nt: TGTGCCAGCAGTGGACAGGGGACTAACTATGGCTACACCTTC

d_call: -
j_call: TRBJ2-7
clone_size: -
v_call: TRBV24-1
cdr3_aa: CATSDLRDDEQYF
cdr3_nt: TGTGCCACCAGTGACCTCCGGGACGACGAGCAGTACTTC

d_call: TRBD1
j_call: TRBJ2-3
clone_size: -
v_call: TRBV27
cdr3_aa: CASGGQVQTSTDTQYF
cdr3_nt: TGTGCCAGCGGGGGACAGGTCCAAACTAGCACAGATACGCAGTATTTT

d_call: TRBD1
j_call: TRBJ2-5
clone_size: -
v_call: TRBV12-3/TRBV12-4
cdr3_aa: CASSHSRDRVSLRETQYF
cdr3_nt: TGTGCCAGCAGCCACAGCCGGGACAGGGTATCCCTCCGGGAGACCCAGTACTTC

d_call: -
j_call: TRBJ1-4
clone_size: -
v_call: TRBV20-1
cdr3_aa: CSARDLGGEKLFF
cdr3_nt: TGCAGTGCTAGAGACCTCGGTGGAGAAAAACTGTTTTTT

d_call: -
j_call: TRBJ2-7
clone_size: -
v_call: TRBV5-1
cdr3_aa: CASSLALSPPYEQYF
cdr3_nt: TGCGCCAGCAGCTTGGCCCTCAGCCCCCCCTACGAGCAGTACTTC

d_call: -
j_call: TRBJ2-7
clone_size: once
v_call: TRBV2
cdr3_aa: CASVPGRRPYEQYF
cdr3_nt: TGTGCCAGCGTCCCGGGAAGGAGGCCCTACGAGCAGTACTTC

d_call: -
j_call: TRBJ2-1
clone_size: -
v_call: TRBV20-1
cdr3_aa: CSAFLRIYNEQFF
cdr3_nt: TGCAGTGCTTTTCTGAGGATTTATAATGAGCAGTTCTTC

d_call: -
j_call: TRBJ2-5
clone_size: -
v_call: TRBV9
cdr3_aa: CASSVAGVQETQYF
cdr3_nt: TGTGCCAGCAGCGTAGCGGGGGTTCAAGAGACCCAGTACTTC

d_call: TRBD2
j_call: TRBJ2-7
clone_size: -
v_call: TRBV20-1
cdr3_aa: CSESGGRYEQYF
cdr3_nt: TGCAGTGAGAGCGGGGGGCGTTACGAGCAGTACTTC

d_call: TRBD2
j_call: TRBJ2-1
clone_size: -
v_call: TRBV5-4
cdr3_aa: CASSLSAGGPVEQFF
cdr3_nt: TGTGCCAGCAGCTTGTCGGCGGGAGGGCCGGTTGAGCAGTTCTTC

d_call: -
j_call: TRBJ2-1
clone_size: -
v_call: TRBV7-3
cdr3_aa: CASSITFGTTEQFF
cdr3_nt: TGTGCCAGCAGCATTACTTTCGGTACCACAGAGCAGTTCTTC